This TCR beta chain was documented in a study of cytomegalovirus exposure and HLA in healthy donors. From germline, CDR1 is MNHNS and CDR2 SASEGT. This CDR3 region has 13 residues. V lost 4 bases, J lost 3 bases, and 7 bases lay in between. These donors, healthy bone marrow donors, were studied. Primers for the PCR totalled 60 Vbeta and 13 Jbeta. Clones were sequenced by immunoSEQ multiplex PCR, and TCRdb holds only the in-frame ones, with some missing. This repertoire shows around 170,000 clones, around 82% found once; its top ten account for more than 5.5%. A word on this clone: Antigen unknown.

Findings and limits, study-wide: Productive status was seen about 90% or about 30% of the time for most TCR beta V segments in an earlier analysis. In a later analysis, HLA-C alleles had the fewest associated TCRs, DRB1 alleles the most.

The chain uses TRBV6-1 and TRBJ1-5; unclear D gene. Input material: PBMCs. The TCR sequence derives from a man aged 35-49 years in good health and CMV-seronegative. The CDR3 sequence: CASSVDNNQPQHF. The CDR3 nucleotides read TGTGCCAGCAGTGTAGACAACAATCAGCCCCAGCATTTT.